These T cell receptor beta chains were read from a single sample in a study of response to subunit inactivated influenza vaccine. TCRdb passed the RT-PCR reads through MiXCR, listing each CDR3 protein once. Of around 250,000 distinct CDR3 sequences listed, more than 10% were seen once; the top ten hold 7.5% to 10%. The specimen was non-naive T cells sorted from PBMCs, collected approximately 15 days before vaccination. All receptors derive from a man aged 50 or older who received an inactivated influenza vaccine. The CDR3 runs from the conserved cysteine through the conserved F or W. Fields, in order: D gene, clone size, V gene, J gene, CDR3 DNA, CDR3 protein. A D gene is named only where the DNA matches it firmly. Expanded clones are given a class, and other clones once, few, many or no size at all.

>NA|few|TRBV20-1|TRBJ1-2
TGCAGTGCTAGTCCGGGCAGAGGCAAAGTGGGCTACACCTTC
CSASPGRGKVGYTF
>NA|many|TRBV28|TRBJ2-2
TGTGCCAGCAGGCAGGGAGGTTATATCGGATTGACCGGGGAGCTGTTTTTT
CASRQGGYIGLTGELFF
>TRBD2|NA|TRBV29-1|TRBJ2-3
TGCAGCGTTGTCGGGCTAGCGGGAGGGCCGGCAGATACGCAGTATTTT
CSVVGLAGGPADTQYF
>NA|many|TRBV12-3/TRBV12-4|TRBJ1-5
TGTGCCAGCAGTTTGGGGGGAATGCGCCAGCCCCAGCATTTT
CASSLGGMRQPQHF
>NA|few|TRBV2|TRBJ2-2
TGTGCCAGCAGTGTCCAAAGCGGCACCGGGGAGCTGTTTTTT
CASSVQSGTGELFF
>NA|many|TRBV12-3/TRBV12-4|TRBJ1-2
NA
CASSSSLGGYTF
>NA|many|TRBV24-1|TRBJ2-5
TGTGCCACCAGTGGAGGGGAGACCCAGTACTTC
CATSGGETQYF
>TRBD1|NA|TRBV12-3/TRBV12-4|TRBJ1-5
TGTGCCAGCAGTTTGATAGGGGGCCCCCAGCATTTT
CASSLIGGPQHF
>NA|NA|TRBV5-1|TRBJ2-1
TGCGCCAGCAGCAGTGGGGGCGGGAACTCCTACAATGAGCAGTTCTTC
CASSSGGGNSYNEQFF
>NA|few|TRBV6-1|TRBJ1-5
TGTGCCAGCAGTGAAATTGGTAGTACGCAGCCCCAGCATTTT
CASSEIGSTQPQHF
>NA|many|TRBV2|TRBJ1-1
TGTGCCAGCAGTGTCTGGGGGACTAATGAAGCTTTCTTT
CASSVWGTNEAFF
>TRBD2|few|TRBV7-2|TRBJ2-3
TGTGCCAGCAGCCCGGGACTAGCGGGGGGGCTGGATACGCAGTATTTT
CASSPGLAGGLDTQYF
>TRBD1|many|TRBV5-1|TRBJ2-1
TGCGCCAGCAGCTTGGGACAGGGACCCTACAATGAGCAGTTCTTC
CASSLGQGPYNEQFF
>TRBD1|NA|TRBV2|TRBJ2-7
TGTACCCTCAGTTCCTCTCCCGGCTCAGGGACAGACTACGAGCAGTACTTC
CTLSSSPGSGTDYEQYF
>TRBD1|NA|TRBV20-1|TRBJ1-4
TGCAGTGCTAGGGGACAGGGGGGGACTAATGAAAAACTGTTTTTT
CSARGQGGTNEKLFF
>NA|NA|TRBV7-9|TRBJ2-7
TGTGCCAGCAGCTTAGCAAACAGGCACGAGCAGTACTTC
CASSLANRHEQYF
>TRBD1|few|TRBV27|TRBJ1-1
TGTGCCAGCAGTTTAGAAGGCAGGGGGGACACTGAAGCTTTCTTT
CASSLEGRGDTEAFF
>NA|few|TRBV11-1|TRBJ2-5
TGTGCCAGCAGCTCCGGGACGGACGGTGCCAAGACCCAGTACTTC
CASSSGTDGAKTQYF
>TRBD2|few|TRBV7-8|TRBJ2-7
TGTGCCAGCAGCTTAGAAGGGGCTAGCGGGATGGGCCGGCAGTACTTC
CASSLEGASGMGRQYF
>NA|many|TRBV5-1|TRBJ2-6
TGCGCCAGCAGCTTGTCGGTAGTCTCTGGGGCCAACGTCCTGACTTTC
CASSLSVVSGANVLTF
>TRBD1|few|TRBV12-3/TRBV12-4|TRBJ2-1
TGTGCCAGCAGTGCGGGACAGGGGAACAATGAGCAGTTCTTC
CASSAGQGNNEQFF
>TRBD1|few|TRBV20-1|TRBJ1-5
TGCAGTGCTCCGGGACAGCCGGACCAGCCCCAGCATTTT
CSAPGQPDQPQHF
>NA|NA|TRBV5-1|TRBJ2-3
TGCGCCAGCAGCTTAGCGAACAGGGCCGATACGCAGTATTTT
CASSLANRADTQYF
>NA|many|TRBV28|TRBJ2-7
TGTGCCAGCAGTTTTTATCCAACCCAAGCCTACGAGCAGTACTTC
CASSFYPTQAYEQYF
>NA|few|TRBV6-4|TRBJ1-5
TGTGCCAGCAGCCACAGAAAGGCGTATAGCAATCAGCCCCAGCATTTT
CASSHRKAYSNQPQHF
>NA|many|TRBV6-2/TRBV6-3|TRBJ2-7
TGTGCCAGCAGTGGGGACACAAGGTATTCCTACGAGCAGTACTTC
CASSGDTRYSYEQYF
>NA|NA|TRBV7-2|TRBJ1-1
TGTGCCAGCAGCCCCCGGGGAAGGGGAGGCACTGAAGCTTTCTTT
CASSPRGRGGTEAFF